One and the same sample provided the 20 T cell receptor beta chains below, sequenced in a study of control samples from healthy donors and cancer patients. TCRdb's copy holds only in-frame clones and misses some; the assay was immunoSEQ multiplex PCR. Of around 140,000 clones listed, around 92% were seen once; the top ten hold approximately 2%. The specimen was blood. These receptors were obtained from a woman in her forties or fifties in good health.

The chain recombines TRBV7-8 with TRBJ1-1; a possible D gene is TRBD1 (5 bases). This CDR3 is built from 12 residues. Germline V gives CDR1 SGHVS, CDR2 FQNEAQ. The V end lost 5 bases, the J end lost 6 bases, and 10 bases lay between the germline ends. DNA of the CDR3: TGTGCCAGCAGCAACCGGGGGTCTGAAGCTTTCTTT. It encodes CASSNRGSEAFF.

In this sample, this clone turned up once. The V gene is TRBV9, the J gene TRBJ1-5, with TRBD1 identical over 10 bases. CDR3 size: 14 residues. Germline V lookup: CDR1 SGDLS, CDR2 YYNGEE. Trimming took 4 bases from V and 5 from J; bases not matched to a gene: 3. CDR3 bases: TGTGCCAGCAGCACCGGGACAGGGGATCAGCCCCAGCATTTT. Its protein is CASSTGTGDQPQHF.

The chain combines TRBV29-1 with TRBJ2-2, with D possibly called TRBD1 or TRBD2 (5 bases each). Germline assignment: CDR1 SQVTM and CDR2 ANQGSEA. This CDR3 region has 16 residues. Trimming removed 4 bases at V and 0 bases at J, with 15 bases between. CDR3 sequence: CSVGSRGDANTGELFF. Here the CDR3 DNA reads TGCAGCGTTGGAAGCCGGGGCGATGCGAACACCGGGGAGCTGTTTTTT.

The V and J genes are TRBV28 and TRBJ2-5, with D perhaps given as TRBD1 or TRBD2 (5 bases each). The CDR3 length is 13 residues. The V end was cut by 6 bases, the J end by 5 bases, with 13 bases between. Germline CDR1 reads MDHEN; CDR2 reads SYDVKM. The CDR3 protein is CASRWGGDETQYF. The CDR3 DNA sequence: TGTGCCAGCAGATGGGGTGGGGACGAGACCCAGTACTTC.

The rearrangement uses TRBV2 and TRBJ2-7; 10 bases match TRBD1. Germline V gene data show CDR1 as SNHLY and CDR2 as FYNNEI. The CDR3 is 13 residues long. The V gene end was trimmed by 8 bases and the J gene end by 4 bases; junction bases not matched to a gene: 5. The chain's CDR3 is CASGRGQGYEQYF. The CDR3 coding sequence is TGTGCCAGCGGGAGGGGACAGGGGTACGAGCAGTACTTC.

Written as DNA, the CDR3 is TGCGCCAGCAGCGCCACAGGGGGGAGCAATCAGCCCCAGCATTTT. It yields the protein CASSATGGSNQPQHF. This chain links TRBV5-1 with TRBJ1-5; 8 nucleotides match TRBD1. Germline V gene lookup returns CDR1 SGHRS and CDR2 YFSETQ. V was pared by 4 bases and J by 1 base, with 4 bases of the junction left unmatched. CDR3 size: 15 residues.

This chain connects TRBV5-1 to TRBJ2-3, with D possibly matching TRBD1 (6 bases). Germline CDR1 reads SGHRS; CDR2 reads YFSETQ. V was trimmed by 5 bases and J by 11 bases, leaving 15 bases between them. CDR3 size: 12 residues. CDR3 loop: CASREAGDQQYF. The CDR3 bases are TGCGCCAGCAGAGAAGCAGGGGACCAGCAGTATTTT.

The V and J genes are TRBV28 and TRBJ2-7, with 11 bases that match TRBD2. After removal of 5 bases from V and 2 bases from J, the junction contained 8 bases not matched to a gene. Germline assignment: CDR1 MDHEN and CDR2 SYDVKM. The length of the CDR3 is 16 residues. This CDR3 is CASSPALAGDPYEQYF. DNA of the CDR3: TGTGCCAGCAGTCCCGCACTAGCGGGAGATCCCTACGAGCAGTACTTC.

This chain links TRBV5-6 with TRBJ2-1; 8 positions match TRBD2. Per germline, CDR1 SGHDT and CDR2 YYEEEE. The J segment lost 6 bases and the V segment lost 1 base, leaving 3 bases of the junction unmatched. The CDR3 contains 14 residues. CDR3 DNA sequence: TGTGCCAGCAGCTTGTCAGCGGGAGTCAATGAGCAGTTCTTC. Its protein is CASSLSAGVNEQFF.

The V gene is TRBV6-1, the J gene TRBJ2-1, with D uncertain. Trimming took 3 bases from V and 5 from J, leaving 17 bases between them. Germline CDR1 reads MNHNS; CDR2 reads SASEGT. The CDR3 extends over 16 amino acids. The CDR3 coding sequence is TGTGCCAGCAGTGACTTCGGTTGGGGTGCGAACAATGAGCAGTTCTTC. It translates to CASSDFGWGANNEQFF.

The chain employs TRBV19 and TRBJ1-5; 10 nucleotides line up with TRBD1. CDR3 size: 15 residues. V lost 7 bases, J lost 7 bases, and 10 bases stayed unmatched. From germline, CDR1 is LNHDA and CDR2 SQIVND (reference sequence). This chain's CDR3 is CASTNRDRGNQPQHF. CDR3 nucleotides: TGTGCCAGTACCAACCGGGACAGGGGAAACCAGCCCCAGCATTTT.

J is TRBJ2-1 and V is TRBV6-5; 14 bases agree with TRBD2. The V segment lost 2 bases and the J segment 10 bases; nucleotides outside the gene matches: 4. In germline, CDR1 is MNHEY, CDR2 SVGAGI. The CDR3 is 15 residues long. The CDR3 DNA sequence: TGTGCCAGCAGTTACCGACTAGCGGGAGGGCGAGAGCAGTTCTTC. It specifies CASSYRLAGGREQFF.

J is TRBJ1-1 and V is TRBV7-9; D not resolved. Germline assignment: CDR1 SEHNR and CDR2 FQNEAQ (reference sequence). Trimming removed 5 bases at V and 6 bases at J, with 16 bases between. The CDR3 spans 14 residues. The CDR3 DNA sequence: TGTGCCAGCAGCCCAGTTCTGGGTTTTCCTGAAGCTTTCTTT. This translates into CASSPVLGFPEAFF.

The chain joins TRBV2 to TRBJ1-2; D ambiguous. CDR1 SNHLY and CDR2 FYNNEI come from the germline V gene. The CDR3 runs to 11 residues. Trimming removed 0 bases from V and 10 bases from J, with 6 bases in between. The DNA of the CDR3 is TGTGCCAGCAGTGAAGCAGGGTACTACACCTTC. It yields the protein CASSEAGYYTF.

V and J are TRBV10-3 and TRBJ2-6; a weak D match, TRBD1 (6 bases). CDR1 and CDR2 (germline): ENHRY, SYGVKD. This CDR3 contains 13 residues. V lost 10 bases and J lost 6, with 13 bases in between. CDR3 in DNA: TGTGCCAGTACAGGGTCAGAGGCCAACGTCCTGACTTTC. This gives the protein CASTGSEANVLTF.

The V call is TRBV18, the J call TRBJ1-6; TRBD1 agrees at 8 bases. Germline V gives CDR1 KGHSH, CDR2 LQKENI. CDR3 length: 15 amino acids. V trimming: 6 bases; J trimming: 7 bases; junction bases outside the gene matches: 8. CDR3 nucleotide sequence: TGTGCCAGCTCCCCTCAGGGGGCGAGGAATTCACCCCTCCACTTT. Translating it yields CASSPQGARNSPLHF.

This clone occurred a few times. The chain combines TRBV2 with TRBJ1-5; 7 positions agree with TRBD1. The CDR3 runs to 15 residues. Losses at the gene ends were 6 bases for V and 3 bases for J; bases not matched to a gene: 8. CDR1 SNHLY and CDR2 FYNNEI come from the germline V gene. The DNA of the CDR3 is TGTGCCAGCAGGGGGACCAGGGGGAACAATCAGCCCCAGCATTTT. This sequence encodes CASRGTRGNNQPQHF.

The chain employs TRBV30 and TRBJ1-6, with D maybe TRBD1 (5 bases). CDR3 length: 15 residues. Per germline, CDR1 GTSNPN and CDR2 SVGIG (reference sequence). Trimming took 0 bases from V and 1 from J, leaving 7 bases between them. As DNA, the CDR3 is TGTGCCTGGAGTGTCACAGGATCCTATAATTCACCCCTCCACTTT. Amino acids: CAWSVTGSYNSPLHF.

CDR3 DNA sequence: TGTGCCAGCAGCCCTTTCCCCTACGAGCAGTACTTC. As protein: CASSPFPYEQYF. This chain joins TRBV2 and TRBJ2-7; D gene ambiguous. Germline lookup yields CDR1 SNHLY and CDR2 FYNNEI. The CDR3 loop spans 12 amino acids. The V end lost 6 bases, the J end lost 2 bases, and 8 bases lay between the germline ends. Full variable domain (rest looked up from reference TRBV2 and TRBJ2-7): EPEVTQTPSHQVTQMGQEVILRCVPISNHLYFYWYRQILGQKVEFLVSFYNNEISEKSEIFDDQFSVERPDGSNFTLKIRSTKLEDSAMYFCASSPFPYEQYFGPGTRLTVT.

The genes are TRBV28 and TRBJ1-2, with D perhaps matching TRBD1 (5 bases). V lost 4 bases, J lost 5 bases, and 17 bases lay in between. The germline CDR1 and CDR2 sequences are MDHEN and SYDVKM. This CDR3 has 15 amino acids. The DNA for the CDR3 is TGTGCCAGCAGTTCATATGGACGGGGGATATATGGCTACACCTTC. It encodes CASSSYGRGIYGYTF.